Reported below is one T cell receptor beta chain. No antigen is known for it. The entry originates in a study of cytomegalovirus exposure and HLA in healthy donors. Study details: Most donors, 80% to 90% of approximately 400 genotyped, fell in the Caucasian-associated ancestry cluster.

PCR was performed using 60 Vbeta and 13 Jbeta primers. Produced via immunoSEQ multiplex PCR; TCRdb's table is partial and in-frame only. Recorded for this sample: some 80,000 clones. This CDR3 is built from 13 residues. CDR1 and CDR2 from the germline V gene are LNHDA and SQIVND (reference sequence). Trimming left V 3 bases short and J 2 bases short, with 7 bases between. Overall study results and limits: Later work associated around 18,000 TCR beta sequences with HLA alleles at 0.05 false discovery rate. Associated with cytomegalovirus, according to the listing, were 150 to 200 TCR beta chains. It was reported that TCR beta sequences correctly inferred the HLA-A and HLA-B alleles for most subjects.

Sequencing was done on a sample of PBMCs. This receptor was obtained from a woman aged 25 to 39 in good health and CMV-seronegative. J is TRBJ2-5 and V is TRBV19; a possible D gene is TRBD2 (5 bases). CDR3 in amino acids: CASSIRRQETQYF. In nucleotides, the CDR3 is TGTGCCAGTAGTATCAGGAGGCAAGAGACCCAGTACTTC.